These 8 T cell receptor beta chains came from one sample sequenced in a study of radiotherapy plus CTLA-4 blockade in lung cancer (dated by TCRdb to between 2017 and 2018). Library construction relied on the immunoSEQ multiplex PCR assay. This immuneACCESS table, as held by TCRdb, lists in-frame sequences with V and J called but not all clones. Of the missing ones, under half trace to an unresolved V gene in checked studies; the others have no known cause. In this sample the table shows some 30,000 clones, 60% to 85% of which occur a single time. The ten most abundant clones make up 13% to 15% of the sample. This specimen consisted of peripheral blood, obtained from a patient treated with radiotherapy plus ipilimumab. These receptors came from a human donor with non-small cell lung cancer that progressed on radiotherapy plus ipilimumab.

The chain has TRBV2 and TRBJ2-3; 7 nucleotides align to TRBD2. V lost 10 bases, J lost 2 bases, and 3 bases stayed unmatched. Germline CDR1 and CDR2: SNHLY and FYNNEI. The CDR3 contains 12 residues. The CDR3 DNA reads TGTGCCACCCGGGACTACACAGATACGCAGTATTTT. It translates to CATRDYTDTQYF.

The rearrangement joins TRBV5-1 to TRBJ2-7, with D perhaps given as TRBD1 or TRBD2 (5 bases each). Trimming took off 2 bases at V and 4 bases at J, with 19 bases between the two ends. The germline V gene encodes CDR1 SGHRS and CDR2 YFSETQ. This CDR3 has 16 residues. DNA of the CDR3: TGCGCCAGCAGCTTATCTTATCTCGGGGCCTCTTACGAGCAGTACTTC. Its protein is CASSLSYLGASYEQYF.

Only one count was recorded for this clone. The rearrangement links TRBV27 to TRBJ2-1; the D call may be TRBD1 or TRBD2 (5 bases each). The germline CDR1 and CDR2 sequences are MNHEY and SMNVEV (reference sequence). The CDR3 length is 13 residues. V gave up 2 bases and J gave up 8 bases, with 10 bases separating them. Here the CDR3 reads CASSLGDAYEQFF. DNA of the CDR3: TGTGCCAGCAGTTTAGGGGACGCATATGAGCAGTTCTTC.

This chain joins TRBV5-1 and TRBJ1-5; 9 nucleotides agree with TRBD1. V shed 0 bases and J 7 bases; nucleotides not matched to a gene: 8. CDR1 and CDR2 (germline): SGHRS, YFSETQ. CDR3 length: 16 residues. The CDR3 sequence is CASSLGDRQGGQPQHF. Here the CDR3 DNA reads TGCGCCAGCAGCTTGGGGGACCGACAGGGGGGACAGCCCCAGCATTTT.

The chain couples TRBV15 to TRBJ1-2; 10 bases line up with TRBD1. Germline CDR1 and CDR2: LNHNV and YYDKDF (reference sequence). There are 16 residues in the CDR3. J lost 7 bases, V lost 1 base, and 9 bases had no gene match. In DNA, the CDR3 is TGTGCCACCAGCAGAGGACAGGGGGCCACGGTCTTTGGCTACACCTTC. It yields the protein CATSRGQGATVFGYTF.

The V gene is TRBV12-1, the J gene TRBJ1-2. TRBV12-1 is an annotated pseudogene. This CDR3 contains 18 residues. The CDR3 loop is CASSSVAPGRTIDYGYTF. For the CDR3, the DNA is TGTGCCAGCAGCTCCGTGGCCCCAGGGAGGACTATTGACTATGGCTACACCTTC.

The rearrangement uses TRBV6-4 and TRBJ2-1; 8 bases agree with TRBD1. The CDR3 loop spans 14 amino acids. J gave up 5 bases and V 5 bases, and 5 bases lay outside the gene matches. The germline CDR1 and CDR2 sequences are MRHNA and SNTAGT. The CDR3 bases are TGTGCCAGCAGTCTTTGGACAGGGCACAATGAGCAGTTCTTC. This sequence encodes CASSLWTGHNEQFF.

This clone was seen once. One end of the junction is discordant with germline, which a read error may explain. This chain uses TRBV9 with TRBJ2-3, with TRBD2 identical over 9 bases. The CDR3 is made up of 13 amino acids. Germline CDR1 and CDR2: SGDLS and YYNGEE. For the CDR3, the DNA is TGTGCCAGCAGCCCCGGGACTAGCCCGACGGGGGATTTT. Its protein product is CASSPGTSPTGDF.